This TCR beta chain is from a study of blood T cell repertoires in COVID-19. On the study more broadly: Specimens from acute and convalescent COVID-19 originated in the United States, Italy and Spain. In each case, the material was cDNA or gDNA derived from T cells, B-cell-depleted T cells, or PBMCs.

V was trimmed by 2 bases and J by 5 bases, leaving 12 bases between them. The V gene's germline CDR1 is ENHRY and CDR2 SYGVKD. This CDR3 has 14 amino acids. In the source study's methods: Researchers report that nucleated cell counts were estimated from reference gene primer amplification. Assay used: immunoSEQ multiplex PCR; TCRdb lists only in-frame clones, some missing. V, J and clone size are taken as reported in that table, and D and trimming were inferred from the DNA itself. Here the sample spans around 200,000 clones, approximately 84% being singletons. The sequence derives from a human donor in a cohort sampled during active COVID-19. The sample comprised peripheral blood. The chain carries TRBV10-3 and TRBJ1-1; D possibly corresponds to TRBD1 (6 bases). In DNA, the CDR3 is TGTGCCATCAGTGAGACAGGGCAGGTAACTGAAGCTTTCTTT. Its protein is CAISETGQVTEAFF.